The rows below give T cell receptor beta chains drawn from one sample of a study of blood T cell repertoires in COVID-19. Profiling relied on immunoSEQ multiplex PCR, and the TCRdb table lists in-frame clones only, not all of them. The data hold 100,000 to 120,000 clones, with just over 70% observed a single time. Sequencing was done on a sample of peripheral blood. The origin of the receptors is a middle-aged woman with acute or convalescent COVID-19. The CDR3 runs from the conserved cysteine through the conserved F or W. The D gene is left open where the match is weak. Clone size, where shown, is once, few, many, or a class for clones that have expanded.

TRBV25-1,TRBJ2-5,.,.,TGTGCCAGCAGTGATACAGGGATGGGAGGGGAGACCCAGTACTTC,CASSDTGMGGETQYF
TRBV6-1,TRBJ2-3,TRBD2,.,TGTGCCAGCAGTGGCGGGCTAGCGGGAAGGGGAGATACGCAGTATTTT,CASSGGLAGRGDTQYF
TRBV6-6,TRBJ2-1,.,.,TGTGCCAGCGCCTCGGGGAACGACCTGGGTGAGCAGTTCTTC,CASASGNDLGEQFF
TRBV18,TRBJ2-5,.,.,TGTGCCAGCTCACCTGGAGGGGACCGGACCCAGTACTTC,CASSPGGDRTQYF
TRBV5-1,TRBJ2-1,TRBD2,few,TGCGCCAGCAGCTTGGTGGGGACTAGCAACAATGAGCAGTTCTTC,CASSLVGTSNNEQFF
TRBV7-3,TRBJ2-3,TRBD1,few,TGTGCCAGCAGCCAACAGGGGCCTAGCACAGATACGCAGTATTTT,CASSQQGPSTDTQYF
TRBV5-4,TRBJ2-1,TRBD2,.,TGTGCCAGCAGCTCCCCCTTGCGCGGGGGGGGGAACAATGAGCAGTTCTTC,CASSSPLRGGGNNEQFF
TRBV6-1,TRBJ2-3,.,.,TGTGCCAGCAGTGATGCAGGGGCCCTCACAGATACGCAGTATTTT,CASSDAGALTDTQYF
TRBV6-2/TRBV6-3,TRBJ1-6,.,.,TGTGCCAGCAGCCAGGACAGCCTTGCCGATCCCCTCCACTTT,CASSQDSLADPLHF
TRBV7-2,TRBJ2-5,.,.,TGTGCCAGCAGCTTAGCCGGGTTACAAGAGACCCAGTACTTC,CASSLAGLQETQYF
TRBV11-2,TRBJ2-3,TRBD2,few,TGTGCCAGCAGCTCGGGACTAGCGGGGGTTTCAGATACGCAGTATTTT,CASSSGLAGVSDTQYF
TRBV19,TRBJ2-7,.,few,TGTGCCAGTAGTGCAGGTACGGTGGGCGAGCAGTACTTC,CASSAGTVGEQYF
TRBV14,TRBJ2-2,.,.,TGTGCCAGCAGCCAAAACAGGGGAGGGAACACCGGGGAGCTGTTTTTT,CASSQNRGGNTGELFF
TRBV12-5,TRBJ2-7,TRBD2,.,TGTGCTAGTGGTTTGGTTGGGGGGGACGAGCAGTACTTC,CASGLVGGDEQYF
TRBV28,TRBJ2-7,.,.,TGTGCCAGCAGAATGTCTGGGGCCTCGAACGAGCAGTACTTC,CASRMSGASNEQYF
TRBV5-1,TRBJ2-5,TRBD2,.,TGCGCCAGCAGGAGACTAGCGGGGGGACAAGAGACCCAGTACTTC,CASRRLAGGQETQYF
TRBV11-2,TRBJ1-4,TRBD1,.,TGTGCCAGCACCTGGGACAGTACTAATGAAAAACTGTTTTTT,CASTWDSTNEKLFF
TRBV7-3,TRBJ1-3,.,.,TGTGCCAGCAGCTTAAGCCAGGTACTGGGAAACACCATATATTTT,CASSLSQVLGNTIYF
TRBV10-3,TRBJ1-2,TRBD1,.,TGTGCCATCAGTGAAACCGGGACAGGGGGCGCTGGCTACACCTTC,CAISETGTGGAGYTF
TRBV19,TRBJ2-5,TRBD2,few,TGTGCCAGTAGACGTGACGGGGGGGCGGGAGAGACCCAGTACTTC,CASRRDGGAGETQYF
TRBV4-1,TRBJ2-7,.,.,TGCGCCAGCAGCCAAGAGGGGGGGACACCACAACACGAGCAGTACTTC,CASSQEGGTPQHEQYF
TRBV30,TRBJ2-4,.,.,TGTGCCTGGAGTGTAGATCAGGGAGGCATTCAGTACTTC,CAWSVDQGGIQYF
TRBV19,TRBJ1-5,.,few,TGTGCCAGTAATGTTGCAGGGCTGGGCAATCAGCCCCAGCATTTT,CASNVAGLGNQPQHF
TRBV7-9,TRBJ1-2,.,.,TGTGCCAGCAGCTCCGGGACACCGGCAGGCTACACCTTC,CASSSGTPAGYTF
TRBV19,TRBJ1-3,TRBD1,few,TGTGCCAGCCTCAGGGGGTTCGGAAACACCATATATTTT,CASLRGFGNTIYF
TRBV4-3,TRBJ1-5,.,.,TGCGCCAGCAGCCAGGAGTTTCCGACCCAGTTCAATCAGCCCCAGCATTTT,CASSQEFPTQFNQPQHF